This T cell receptor beta chain is from a study of identical twins. To note about this clonotype: Its antigen is not known.

Notes on the study in general: Compared with models, monozygotic twins showed more out-of-frame TCR alpha sharing. Cord blood beta clonotypes present at high abundance carried fewer insertions; no such pattern appeared in memory repertoires.

The germline gives CDR1 SQVTM, CDR2 ANQGSEA. This CDR3 has 14 residues. J lost 5 bases, V lost 5 bases, and 9 bases had no gene match. MiXCR was run by TCRdb on the 5' RACE reads, yielding one entry per CDR3 protein. Among roughly 290,000 distinct CDR3 sequences, about 8.1% were seen once, and the ten largest hold about 2.1%. A further study also used this sample, focusing on yellow fever vaccine responses in identical twins.

The sequenced sample was memory (CD45RO+) T cells sorted from blood. The receptor's source is a woman between 18 and 29 years old in good health. This chain connects TRBV29-1 to TRBJ2-3; TRBD1 matches at 8 bases. CDR3 coding DNA: TGCAGCGTTTCCAGACAGGGGCTGGTAGATACGCAGTATTTT. It codes for CSVSRQGLVDTQYF.